The 14 T cell receptor beta chains presented below share a single source sample, sequenced in a study of blood T cell repertoires in COVID-19. Repertoires were generated with immunoSEQ multiplex PCR, while TCRdb's copy carries only in-frame clones and drops some. In the table there are 360,000 or so clones, 88% of which are singletons. Sequencing used PBMCs or T cells enriched from blood (not recorded which). These TCRs come from a woman aged 25-40 years who had been exposed to COVID-19.

The chain combines TRBV7-3 with TRBJ1-2; TRBD1 agrees at 10 bases. Germline CDR1 SGHTA, CDR2 FQGTGA. V was clipped by 5 bases and J by 6 bases; unmatched bases: 12. This CDR3 is built from 16 residues. CDR3 bases: TGTGCCAGCAGCCTGGGACAGGGGAGAGTAGAGGATGGCTACACCTTC. It is translated as CASSLGQGRVEDGYTF.

The chain carries TRBV6-5 and TRBJ2-7; D is possibly TRBD2 (5 bases). This CDR3 is 11 amino acids long. Germline-derived CDR1 and CDR2 are MNHEY and SVGAGI. Between the trimmed V and J ends, which lost 8 bases and 1 base, there was a span of 6 bases. The CDR3 sequence is CASGGSYEQYF. In DNA, the CDR3 is TGTGCCAGCGGAGGATCCTACGAGCAGTACTTC.

This clone came up a few times. The chain employs TRBV11-2 and TRBJ1-4, with 10 bases that match TRBD1. The CDR3 has 17 amino acids. Germline V CDR1 and CDR2: SGHAT, FQNNGV. V trimming: 4 bases; J trimming: 1 base; junction bases outside the gene matches: 6. Here the CDR3 reads CASSSDRGPGTNEKLFF. In DNA form, the CDR3 reads TGTGCCAGCAGCTCAGACAGGGGGCCGGGAACTAATGAAAAACTGTTTTTT.

This chain connects TRBV4-2 to TRBJ2-1; possible D gene TRBD2, 5 bases. The V end lost 3 bases, the J end lost 8 bases, and 14 bases lay between the germline ends. Germline V CDR1 and CDR2: LGHNA, YNFKEQ. The CDR3 is made up of 14 amino acids. The CDR3 loop reads CASSHASEGYEQFF. The CDR3 nucleotides are TGTGCCAGCAGCCACGCGTCCGAGGGCTATGAGCAGTTCTTC.

The chain carries TRBV4-2 and TRBJ2-5; the D gene is possibly TRBD2 (6 bases). The CDR3 covers 14 residues. Germline V CDR1 and CDR2: LGHNA, YNFKEQ. V was cut by 4 bases and J by 2 bases, with 11 bases left in between. The CDR3 region is CASSPGTSQETQYF. CDR3 DNA: TGTGCCAGCAGCCCAGGGACTTCTCAAGAGACCCAGTACTTC.

The genes are TRBV4-1 and TRBJ2-7; 12 bases are shared with TRBD2. Germline CDR1 is MGHRA and CDR2 is YSYEKL. This CDR3 contains 15 residues. V lost 1 base and J lost 4; bases outside the gene matches: 2. CDR3 region: CASSQGTSGVYEQYF. The CDR3 DNA follows: TGCGCCAGCAGCCAAGGGACTAGCGGGGTATACGAGCAGTACTTC.

The count of this clone is one. The V gene is TRBV5-1, the J gene TRBJ1-2; 9 bases fit TRBD1. Per germline, CDR1 SGHRS and CDR2 YFSETQ. The CDR3 sequence is 12 residues long. The V gene end was trimmed by 4 bases and the J gene end by 7 bases; junction bases not matched to a gene: 2. In DNA form, the CDR3 reads TGCGCCAGCAGCACGGGACAGGGTGGCTACACCTTC. It translates to CASSTGQGGYTF.

This clone appeared a single time. This chain joins TRBV12-5 and TRBJ2-7; TRBD1 might be the D (6 bases). V gave up 0 bases and J gave up 2 bases, with 14 bases separating them. Per germline, CDR1 LGHNT and CDR2 FRNRAP. The length of the CDR3 is 16 residues. The CDR3 nucleotides read TGTGCTAGTGGTTTGGTAACCGGGACAAGAACCTACGAGCAGTACTTC. Protein sequence: CASGLVTGTRTYEQYF.

The CDR3 protein is CASSLAEGAMNTEAFF. The CDR3 nucleotides are TGCGCCAGCAGCTTGGCCGAGGGGGCCATGAACACTGAAGCTTTCTTT. The rearrangement links TRBV5-1 to TRBJ1-1; 7 bases match TRBD1. The length of the CDR3 is 16 residues. The V segment lost 0 bases and the J segment 0 bases; nucleotides outside the gene matches: 5. Germline assignment: CDR1 SGHRS and CDR2 YFSETQ.

The chain employs TRBV30 and TRBJ2-4; TRBD1 matches 10 bases. V lost 3 bases and J lost 2; bases outside the gene matches: 19. Germline V gene sequence: CDR1 GTSNPN, CDR2 SVGIG (reference sequence). The CDR3 is 20 amino acids. CDR3 protein: CAWRLRQGASSYPSKNIQYF. Written as DNA, the CDR3 is TGTGCCTGGAGGCTAAGACAGGGGGCTTCATCGTACCCTTCCAAAAACATTCAGTACTTC.

This sequence joins TRBV29-1 and TRBJ2-7; D possibly corresponds to TRBD1 (6 bases). Trimming removed 4 bases from V and 9 bases from J, with 13 bases in between. Germline V CDR1 and CDR2: SQVTM, ANQGSEA. The CDR3 spans 11 residues. The CDR3 DNA reads TGCAGCGTTGTCGGGACATCCGGGCAGTACTTC. Translating gives CSVVGTSGQYF.

A single count supports this clone. V usage is TRBV28 and J usage is TRBJ2-2; 10 bases map to TRBD1. The germline V gene encodes CDR1 MDHEN and CDR2 SYDVKM. The junction had 9 bases not matched to a gene; V was cut back by 6 bases and J by 5 bases. The CDR3 covers 16 residues. The CDR3 nucleotides read TGTGCCAGCAGGGTCGCGGGACAGGGGATAACCGGGGAGCTGTTTTTT. This codes for CASRVAGQGITGELFF.

The chain recombines TRBV7-9 with TRBJ1-4; D is perhaps TRBD1 (5 bases). Germline CDR1 and CDR2: SEHNR and FQNEAQ (reference sequence). CDR3 length equals 14 residues. Trimming removed 5 bases at V and 4 bases at J, with 11 bases between. The CDR3 region is CASSPRGINEKLFF. The CDR3 bases are TGTGCCAGCAGCCCTAGGGGAATTAATGAAAAACTGTTTTTT.

This chain connects TRBV4-1 to TRBJ1-2, with D maybe TRBD1 (6 bases). Between the trimmed V and J ends, which lost 3 bases and 6 bases, there was a span of 11 bases. CDR3 length equals 13 residues. CDR1 is MGHRA and CDR2 is YSYEKL in the germline V gene. The CDR3 is CASSQNRADGYTF. In nucleotides, the CDR3 is TGCGCCAGCAGCCAGAACAGGGCTGATGGCTACACCTTC.